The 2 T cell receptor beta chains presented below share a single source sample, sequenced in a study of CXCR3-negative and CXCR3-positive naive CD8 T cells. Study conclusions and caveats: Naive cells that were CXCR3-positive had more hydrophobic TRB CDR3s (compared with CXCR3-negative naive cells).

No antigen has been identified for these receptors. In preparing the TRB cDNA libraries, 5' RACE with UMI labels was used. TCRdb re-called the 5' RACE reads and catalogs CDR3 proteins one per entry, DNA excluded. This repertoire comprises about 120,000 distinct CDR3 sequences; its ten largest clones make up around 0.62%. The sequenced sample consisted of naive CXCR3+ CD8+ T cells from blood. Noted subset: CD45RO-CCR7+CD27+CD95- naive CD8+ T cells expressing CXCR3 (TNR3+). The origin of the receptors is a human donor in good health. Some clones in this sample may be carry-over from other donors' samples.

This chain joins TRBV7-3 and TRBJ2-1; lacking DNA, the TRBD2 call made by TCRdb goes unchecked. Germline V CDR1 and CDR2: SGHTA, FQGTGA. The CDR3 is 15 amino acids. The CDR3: CASSSKTSGKFEQFF.

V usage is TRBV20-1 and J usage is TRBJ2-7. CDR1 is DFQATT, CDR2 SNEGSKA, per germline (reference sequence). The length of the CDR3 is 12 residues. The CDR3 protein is CSARGSQIEQYF.